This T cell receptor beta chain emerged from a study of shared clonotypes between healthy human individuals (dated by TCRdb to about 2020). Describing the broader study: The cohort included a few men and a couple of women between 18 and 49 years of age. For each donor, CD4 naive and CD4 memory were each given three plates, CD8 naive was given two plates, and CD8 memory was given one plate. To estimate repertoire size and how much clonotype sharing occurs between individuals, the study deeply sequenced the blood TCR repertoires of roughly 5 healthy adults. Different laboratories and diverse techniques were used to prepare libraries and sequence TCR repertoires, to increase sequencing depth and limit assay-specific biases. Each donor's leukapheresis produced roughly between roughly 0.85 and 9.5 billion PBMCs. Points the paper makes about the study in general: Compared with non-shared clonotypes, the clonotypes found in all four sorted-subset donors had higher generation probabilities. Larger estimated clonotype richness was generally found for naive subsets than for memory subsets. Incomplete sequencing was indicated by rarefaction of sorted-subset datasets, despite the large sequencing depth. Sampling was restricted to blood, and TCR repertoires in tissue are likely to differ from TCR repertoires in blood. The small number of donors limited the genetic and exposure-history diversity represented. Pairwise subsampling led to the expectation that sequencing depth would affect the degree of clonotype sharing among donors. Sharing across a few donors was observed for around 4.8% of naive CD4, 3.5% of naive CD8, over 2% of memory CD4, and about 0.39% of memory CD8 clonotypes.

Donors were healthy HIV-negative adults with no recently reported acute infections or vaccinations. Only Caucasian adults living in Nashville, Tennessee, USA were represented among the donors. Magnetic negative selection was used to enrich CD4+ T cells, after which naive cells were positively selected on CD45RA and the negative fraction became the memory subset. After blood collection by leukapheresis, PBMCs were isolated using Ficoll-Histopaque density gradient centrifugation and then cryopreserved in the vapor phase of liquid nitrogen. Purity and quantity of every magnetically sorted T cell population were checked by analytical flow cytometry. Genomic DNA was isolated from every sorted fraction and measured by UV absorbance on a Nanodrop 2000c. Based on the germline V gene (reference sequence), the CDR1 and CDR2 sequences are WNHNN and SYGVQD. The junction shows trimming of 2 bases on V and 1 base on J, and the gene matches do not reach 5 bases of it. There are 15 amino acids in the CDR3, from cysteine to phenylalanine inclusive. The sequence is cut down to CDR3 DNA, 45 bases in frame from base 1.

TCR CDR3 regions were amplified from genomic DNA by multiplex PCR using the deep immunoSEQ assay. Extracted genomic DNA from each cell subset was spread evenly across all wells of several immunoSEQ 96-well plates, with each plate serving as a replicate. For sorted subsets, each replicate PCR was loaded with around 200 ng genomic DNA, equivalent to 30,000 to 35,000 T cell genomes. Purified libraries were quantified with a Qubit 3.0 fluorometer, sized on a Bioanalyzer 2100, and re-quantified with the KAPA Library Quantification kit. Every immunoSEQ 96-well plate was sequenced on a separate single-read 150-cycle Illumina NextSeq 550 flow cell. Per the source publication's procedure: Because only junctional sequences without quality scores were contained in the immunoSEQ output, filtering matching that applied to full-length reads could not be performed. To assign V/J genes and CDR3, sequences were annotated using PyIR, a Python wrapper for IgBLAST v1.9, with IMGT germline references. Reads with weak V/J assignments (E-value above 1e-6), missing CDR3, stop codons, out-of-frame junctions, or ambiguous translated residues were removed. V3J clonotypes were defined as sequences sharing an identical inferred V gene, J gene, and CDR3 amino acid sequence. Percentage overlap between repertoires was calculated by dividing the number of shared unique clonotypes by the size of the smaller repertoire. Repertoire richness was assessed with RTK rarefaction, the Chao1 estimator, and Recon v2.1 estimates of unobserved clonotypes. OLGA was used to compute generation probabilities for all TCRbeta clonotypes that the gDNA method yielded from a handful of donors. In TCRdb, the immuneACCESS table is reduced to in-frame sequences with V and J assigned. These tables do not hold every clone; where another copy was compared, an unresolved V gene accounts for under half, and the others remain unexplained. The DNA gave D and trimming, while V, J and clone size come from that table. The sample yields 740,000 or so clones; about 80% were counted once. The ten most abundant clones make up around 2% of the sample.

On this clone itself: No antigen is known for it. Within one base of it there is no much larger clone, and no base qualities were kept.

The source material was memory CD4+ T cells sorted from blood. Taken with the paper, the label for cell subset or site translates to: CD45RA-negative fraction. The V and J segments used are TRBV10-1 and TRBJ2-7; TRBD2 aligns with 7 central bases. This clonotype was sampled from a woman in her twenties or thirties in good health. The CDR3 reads CASSEASGISYEQYF. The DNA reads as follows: TGCGCCAGCAGTGAGGCTAGCGGAATTTCCTACGAGCAGTACTTC.